The count of the clone carrying this TCR beta chain is one. The repertoire was sequenced with immunoSEQ multiplex PCR; TCRdb's copy has only in-frame clones and lacks some. This sample has some 150,000 clones, with around 85% found just once. The source of the sample is a study of blood T cell repertoires in COVID-19. Germline CDR1 reads MNHEY; CDR2 reads SVGEGT. With 5 bases removed from V and 4 bases from J, the gap between germline ends came to 12 bases. The CDR3 length is 14 residues. This TCR derives from a man in his 70s with acute or convalescent COVID-19. This sequence joins TRBV6-2 or TRBV6-3 and TRBJ2-1; tentative D call: TRBD2 (6 bases). Sequenced: peripheral blood. The CDR3 protein is CASSHGTLYNEQFF. In nucleotides, the CDR3 is TGTGCCAGCAGTCACGGGACTCTTTACAATGAGCAGTTCTTC.